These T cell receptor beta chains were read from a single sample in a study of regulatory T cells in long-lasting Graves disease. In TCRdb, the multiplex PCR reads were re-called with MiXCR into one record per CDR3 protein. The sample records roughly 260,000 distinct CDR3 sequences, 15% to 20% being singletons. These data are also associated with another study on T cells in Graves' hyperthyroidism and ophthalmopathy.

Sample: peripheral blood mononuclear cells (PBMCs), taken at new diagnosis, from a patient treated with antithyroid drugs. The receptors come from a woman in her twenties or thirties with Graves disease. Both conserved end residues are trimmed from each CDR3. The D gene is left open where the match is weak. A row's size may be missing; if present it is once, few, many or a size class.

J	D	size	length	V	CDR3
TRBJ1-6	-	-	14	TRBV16	ASGQSGGVVNSPLH
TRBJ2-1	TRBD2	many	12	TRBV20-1	SLLSGLVFDEQF
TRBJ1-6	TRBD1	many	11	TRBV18	ASSPGTDSPLH
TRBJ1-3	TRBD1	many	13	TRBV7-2	ASSLIGTGQFTIY
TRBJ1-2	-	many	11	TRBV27	ASSSGRDYGYT
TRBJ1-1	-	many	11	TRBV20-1	SARMGGDTEAF
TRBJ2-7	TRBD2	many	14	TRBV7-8	ASSLLEGLAGGEQY
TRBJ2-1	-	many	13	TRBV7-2	ASSLWGGGYNEQF
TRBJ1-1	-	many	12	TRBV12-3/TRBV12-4	ASSLGQGTTEAF
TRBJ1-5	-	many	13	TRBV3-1	ASSQMLDGNQPQH
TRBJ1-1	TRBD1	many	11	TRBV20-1	SARRDRDTEAF
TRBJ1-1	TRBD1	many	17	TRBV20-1	SARDSPGQGTFSVTEAF
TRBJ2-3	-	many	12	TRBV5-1	ASSLFSEQDTQY
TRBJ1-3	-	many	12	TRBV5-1	ASSLPNSGNTIY
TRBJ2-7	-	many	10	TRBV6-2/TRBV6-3	ASRSPGSREY
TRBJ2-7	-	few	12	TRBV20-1	SARVRGTSYEQY
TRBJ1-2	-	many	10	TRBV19	ASSRGLNGYT
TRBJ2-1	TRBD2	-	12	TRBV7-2	ASSLASGGHEQF
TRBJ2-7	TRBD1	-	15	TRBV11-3	ASSLGTYRGEDYEQY
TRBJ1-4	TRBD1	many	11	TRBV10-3	ATRIDREGKLF
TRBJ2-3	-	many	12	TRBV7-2	ASSLSTSPDTQY
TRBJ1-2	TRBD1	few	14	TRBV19	ASSIRTGTGNYGYT
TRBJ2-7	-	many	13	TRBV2	ASPRVGASSYEQY
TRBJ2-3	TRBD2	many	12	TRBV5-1	ASTGLAGTDTQY
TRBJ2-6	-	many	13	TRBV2	ASRTGRSGANVLT
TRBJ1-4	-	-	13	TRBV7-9	ASSSPGRLNEKLF
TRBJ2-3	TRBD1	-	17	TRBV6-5	ASSSHKGTGVHSTDTQY
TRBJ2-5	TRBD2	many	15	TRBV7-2	ASSLAFSGGALETQY
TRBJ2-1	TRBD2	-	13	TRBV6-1	ASSVLAGRYNEQF
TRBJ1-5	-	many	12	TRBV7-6	ASSIGAQGQPQH
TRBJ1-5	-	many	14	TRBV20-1	SVERGVGSYNQPQH
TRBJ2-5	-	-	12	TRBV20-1	SARDRMGKETQY
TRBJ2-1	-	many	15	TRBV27	ASSFGVGTSSYNEQF